A single sample is the source of the 27 T cell receptor beta chains below, sequenced in a study of blood T cell repertoires in COVID-19. Here immunoSEQ multiplex PCR was the method, and the copy in TCRdb shows in-frame clones only, minus some. The sample has 90,000 to 150,000 clones, 60% to 85% seen once. Sequenced sample: peripheral blood. The receptors shown here come from a man aged 65 to 85 with acute or convalescent COVID-19.

This clone was seen more than once but under ten times. The chain couples TRBV11-2 to TRBJ2-2; 12 nucleotides agree with TRBD1. The CDR3 spans 16 residues. CDR1 SGHAT and CDR2 FQNNGV come from the germline V gene. The V segment lost 5 bases and the J segment 5 bases; nucleotides outside the gene matches: 6. The CDR3 loop is CASSTGQGAGTGELFF. The CDR3 DNA sequence: TGTGCCAGCAGCACGGGACAGGGGGCAGGAACCGGGGAGCTGTTTTTT. Supplemented by reference TRBV11-2 and TRBJ2-2, the full variable domain reads EAGVAQSPRYKIIEKRQSVAFWCNPISGHATLYWYQQILGQGPKLLIQFQNNGVVDDSQLPKDRFSAERLKGVDSTLKIQPAKLEDSAVYLCASSTGQGAGTGELFFGEGSRLTVL.

This chain links TRBV28 with TRBJ2-1; TRBD1 matches at 7 bases. With 8 bases clipped from V and 2 bases from J, the junction kept 3 bases outside the gene matches. The CDR3 is 13 residues long. CDR1 is MDHEN, CDR2 SYDVKM, per germline. The CDR3 DNA is TGTGCCAGCCGGGACAGCACCTACAATGAGCAGTTCTTC. Its translation: CASRDSTYNEQFF.

The chain is built from TRBV18 and TRBJ1-2; TRBD1 matches at 12 bases. The germline CDR1 and CDR2 sequences are KGHSH and LQKENI. The CDR3 covers 15 residues. With V trimmed by 3 bases and J by 7 bases, 6 bases remained unmatched. The CDR3 here is CASSPGQGAGFGYTF. The CDR3 bases are TGTGCCAGCTCACCGGGACAGGGGGCAGGGTTTGGCTACACCTTC.

The V gene is TRBV5-1, the J gene TRBJ2-7; tentatively, D is TRBD2 (5 bases). The CDR3 length is 13 residues. The germline CDR1 and CDR2 sequences are SGHRS and YFSETQ. V dropped 4 bases and J dropped 3 bases, with 11 bases sitting between them. The CDR3 DNA is TGCGCCAGCAGCACCGGACTGATCTACGAGCAGTACTTC. Protein sequence: CASSTGLIYEQYF.

The rearrangement links TRBV19 to TRBJ1-2; unclear D gene. CDR1 is LNHDA, CDR2 SQIVND, per germline (reference sequence). CDR3 length: 13 amino acids. V was cut by 4 bases and J by 5 bases, with 11 bases left in between. CDR3 sequence reads: CASSTRTDYGYTF. The CDR3 region has the DNA TGTGCCAGTAGTACAAGGACTGATTATGGCTACACCTTC.

The chain is built from TRBV20-1 and TRBJ2-5; TRBD1 might be the D (6 bases). CDR3 length: 14 amino acids. V shed 6 bases and J shed 10 bases, with 24 bases lying between them. Germline assignment: CDR1 DFQATT and CDR2 SNEGSKA (reference sequence). CDR3 sequence reads: CSASSTSGVDSQYF. CDR3 DNA: TGCAGTGCCAGTTCGACGTCAGGGGTGGATAGCCAGTACTTC.

The sample holds a few counts of this clone. V is TRBV3-1 (or the pseudogene TRBV3-2) and J is TRBJ1-1, with 7 nucleotides matching TRBD1. Trimming removed 1 base from V and 11 bases from J; junction bases left unmatched: 10. The CDR3 spans 14 residues. CDR1 is LGHDT and CDR2 is YNNKEL in the germline V gene (reference sequence). In nucleotides, the CDR3 is TGTGCCAGCAGCCAAGGTCGACAGGGCTATGAGGCTTTCTTT. The encoded protein is CASSQGRQGYEAFF.

This clone was recorded only once. The rearrangement joins TRBV30 to TRBJ1-5; the match to TRBD1 covers 7 bases. The J segment lost 6 bases and the V segment lost 2 bases, leaving 4 bases of the junction unmatched. The germline V gene has CDR1 GTSNPN and CDR2 SVGIG (reference sequence). This CDR3 spans 13 amino acids. CDR3 nucleotides: TGTGCCTGGAGTTTCAAGGGGGCTCAGCCCCAGCATTTT. Encoded protein: CAWSFKGAQPQHF.

The gene calls are TRBV24-1 and TRBJ2-1, with TRBD1 matching 9 bases. The CDR3 loop spans 14 amino acids. V lost 8 bases and J lost 9; bases outside the gene matches: 10. Germline CDR1 KGHDR, CDR2 SFDVKD. The CDR3 bases are TGTGCCACCAAGGACAGGGGAAGTTTGAGTGAGCAGTTCTTC. This sequence encodes CATKDRGSLSEQFF.

This chain joins TRBV7-7 and TRBJ2-2; the D gene is possibly TRBD1 (6 bases). This CDR3 has 14 amino acids. Looked up from germline, CDR1 is SSHAT and CDR2 is FNYEAQ (reference sequence). The V end was cut by 2 bases, the J end by 3 bases, with 7 bases between. The CDR3 DNA follows: TGTGCCAGCAGCTTATCAGGGGACACCGGGGAGCTGTTTTTT. Translation: CASSLSGDTGELFF.

This chain uses TRBV4-3 with TRBJ2-3, with 7 bases that match TRBD2. Germline V CDR1 and CDR2: LGHNA, YSLEER. V lost 0 bases to trimming and J lost 7 bases; unmatched junction nucleotides: 7. CDR3 length: 15 residues. CDR3 protein: CASSQDWGLHHTQYF. CDR3 nucleotide sequence: TGCGCCAGCAGCCAAGATTGGGGACTACACCATACGCAGTATTTT.

This chain joins TRBV7-2 and TRBJ1-2, with TRBD1 as a possible D gene (5 bases). Germline loops: CDR1 SGHTA, CDR2 FQGNSA. The V and J ends lost 1 base and 8 bases respectively, with 11 bases between them. The length of the CDR3 is 13 residues. In nucleotides, the CDR3 is TGTGCCAGCAGCTTAGGGACAACGTCCGGCTACACCTTC. Protein: CASSLGTTSGYTF.

The CDR3, as DNA: TGTGCCAGCAGCTTAACGGGAGCTCGAGAGACCCAGTACTTC. It encodes CASSLTGARETQYF. The J gene is TRBJ2-5, the V gene TRBV7-9; a possible D gene is TRBD2 (6 bases). Between the trimmed V and J ends, which lost 2 bases and 4 bases, there was a span of 11 bases. Germline V gives CDR1 SEHNR, CDR2 FQNEAQ (reference sequence). The CDR3 is made up of 14 amino acids.

In regard to this clone: One end of the junction varies from germline; a read error may be responsible. The chain employs TRBV7-2 and TRBJ1-5, with 12 nucleotides matching TRBD1. Germline V CDR1 and CDR2: SGHTA, FQGNSA. The CDR3 spans 15 residues. CDR3 loop: CVSSQGQGADQPQHF. The CDR3 region has the DNA TGTGTCAGCAGCCAGGGACAGGGGGCGGATCAGCCCCAGCATTTT. Drawing the rest from reference TRBV7-2 and TRBJ1-5, the complete variable domain is GAGVSQSPSNKVTEKGKDVELRCDPISGHTALYWYRQSLGQGLEFLIYFQGNSAPDKSGLPSDRFSAERTGGSVSTLTIQRTQQEDSAVYLCVSSQGQGADQPQHFGDGTRLSIL.

The CDR3 is CASSQDLAGGPTDTQYF. For the CDR3, the DNA is TGTGCCAGCAGCCAAGATTTGGCGGGGGGTCCGACAGATACGCAGTATTTT. The rearrangement links TRBV4-2 to TRBJ2-3; 8 bases match TRBD2. The CDR3 spans 17 residues. V dropped 0 bases and J dropped 3; count of bases not matched to a gene: 8. Germline V gene sequence: CDR1 LGHNA, CDR2 YNFKEQ.

This chain joins TRBV29-1 and TRBJ2-7, with TRBD1 identical over 8 bases. Germline values: CDR1 SQVTM, CDR2 ANQGSEA. The CDR3 is made up of 14 amino acids. Unmatched junction bases numbered 6, after V lost 1 base and J lost 4 bases. The CDR3 spells CSVEGQGKEYEQYF. The DNA of the CDR3 is TGCAGCGTTGAAGGACAGGGGAAGGAGTACGAGCAGTACTTC.

This clone was counted a single time. The rearrangement uses TRBV28 and TRBJ1-1, with TRBD1 matching over 7 bases. The junction had 14 bases not matched to a gene; V was cut back by 10 bases and J by 12 bases. There are 12 residues in the CDR3. The germline V gene encodes CDR1 MDHEN and CDR2 SYDVKM. This chain's CDR3 is CAIEDRRGTSFF. Written as DNA, the CDR3 is TGTGCCATAGAGGACAGGCGAGGAACGTCTTTCTTT.

V gene TRBV7-8 combines with J gene TRBJ2-2; 9 bases are a match to TRBD1. V shed 5 bases, J shed 4 bases, and the junction held 5 bases outside the gene matches. Germline V lookup: CDR1 SGHVS, CDR2 FQNEAQ. This CDR3 region has 15 residues. The CDR3 DNA follows: TGTGCCAGCAGCCGAGACAGGGGGGCCACCGGGGAGCTGTTTTTT. Protein: CASSRDRGATGELFF.

The rearrangement uses TRBV9 and TRBJ2-7; perhaps TRBD2 as D (5 bases). With 0 bases removed from V and 0 bases from J, the gap between germline ends came to 13 bases. Germline assignment: CDR1 SGDLS and CDR2 YYNGEE. The CDR3 extends over 16 amino acids. The CDR3 DNA reads TGTGCCAGCAGCGTAGGTGAGGGTCCAAGCTCCTACGAGCAGTACTTC. The encoded protein is CASSVGEGPSSYEQYF. The variable domain in full, completed from reference TRBV9 and TRBJ2-7, reads DSGVTQTPKHLITATGQRVTLRCSPRSGDLSVYWYQQSLDQGLQFLIQYYNGEERAKGNILERFSAQQFPDLHSELNLSSLELGDSALYFCASSVGEGPSSYEQYFGPGTRLTVT.

This chain joins TRBV7-9 and TRBJ2-7, with TRBD1 matching 10 bases. The CDR3 is 15 residues long. Losses at the gene ends were 3 bases for V and 6 bases for J; bases not matched to a gene: 8. The germline CDR1 and CDR2 sequences are SEHNR and FQNEAQ (reference sequence). CDR3 region: CASSFAGTGDSEQYF. Here the CDR3 DNA reads TGTGCCAGCAGCTTCGCCGGGACAGGGGATTCCGAGCAGTACTTC.

The chain is built from TRBV9 and TRBJ1-2, with D perhaps matching TRBD1 (6 bases). The ends were cut back, 3 bases at V and 7 bases at J, with 10 bases in the middle. The CDR3 extends over 12 amino acids. Germline V lookup: CDR1 SGDLS, CDR2 YYNGEE. The CDR3 is CASSDRARGYTF. Here the CDR3 DNA reads TGTGCCAGCAGCGACAGGGCTCGTGGCTACACCTTC. Filled out from reference TRBV9 and TRBJ1-2, the complete variable domain reads DSGVTQTPKHLITATGQRVTLRCSPRSGDLSVYWYQQSLDQGLQFLIQYYNGEERAKGNILERFSAQQFPDLHSELNLSSLELGDSALYFCASSDRARGYTFGSGTRLTVV.

The chain carries TRBV13 and TRBJ2-7; D is possibly TRBD1 (6 bases). V gave up 4 bases and J gave up 3 bases, with 19 bases separating them. CDR3 size: 16 residues. Germline V lookup: CDR1 PRHDT, CDR2 FYEKMQ (reference sequence). The CDR3 sequence: CASSYSSPGQNYEQYF. The CDR3 nucleotides are TGTGCCAGCAGCTATAGCTCCCCGGGACAAAACTACGAGCAGTACTTC.

The chain joins TRBV19 to TRBJ2-4; 9 nucleotides agree with TRBD1. The germline gives CDR1 LNHDA, CDR2 SQIVND (reference sequence). The CDR3 loop spans 17 amino acids. J gave up 5 bases and V 5 bases, and 13 bases lay outside the gene matches. The CDR3 region has the DNA TGTGCCAGTAGTCGAGCCCCGGGACAGGGTTTAGAAAACATTCAGTACTTC. Its translation is CASSRAPGQGLENIQYF.

The CDR3 DNA reads as TGTGCCAGCAGTGAGGTGACAGGCCCCTCTGGAAACACCATATATTTT. Encoded protein: CASSEVTGPSGNTIYF. The genes are TRBV2 and TRBJ1-3; the D gene is possibly TRBD1 (6 bases). The CDR3 sequence is 16 residues long. The germline gives CDR1 SNHLY, CDR2 FYNNEI. Deletions cut 3 bases from V and 0 bases from J, with 12 bases between. Combining the CDR3 with reference TRBV2 and TRBJ1-3 gives the whole variable domain EPEVTQTPSHQVTQMGQEVILRCVPISNHLYFYWYRQILGQKVEFLVSFYNNEISEKSEIFDDQFSVERPDGSNFTLKIRSTKLEDSAMYFCASSEVTGPSGNTIYFGEGSWLTVV.

The V gene is TRBV3-1 (or the pseudogene TRBV3-2), the J gene TRBJ2-5; possibly TRBD1 for D (5 bases). V dropped 2 bases and J dropped 1 base, with 23 bases sitting between them. This CDR3 has 19 amino acids. The germline V gene encodes CDR1 LGHDT and CDR2 YNNKEL (reference sequence). The DNA of the CDR3 is TGTGCCAGCAGCCAACGACAGTCGGCGTTGAGTCTAGGCCAAGAGACCCAGTACTTC. Translated: CASSQRQSALSLGQETQYF.

V is TRBV3-1 (or the pseudogene TRBV3-2) and J is TRBJ1-5; TRBD1 matches 9 bases. With 0 bases clipped from V and 2 bases from J, the junction kept 11 bases outside the gene matches. CDR1 and CDR2 from the germline V gene are LGHDT and YNNKEL (reference sequence). The CDR3 runs to 19 residues. DNA of the CDR3: TGTGCCAGCAGCCAAGAGGGACAGGGTGGGGGGTTCGGCAATCAGCCCCAGCATTTT. This sequence encodes CASSQEGQGGGFGNQPQHF.

This clone was counted only a few times. The V and J genes are TRBV5-8 and TRBJ1-2; D is perhaps TRBD1 (5 bases). This CDR3 is 14 amino acids long. Trimming shortened V by 1 base and J by 3 bases, and 10 bases separated the two germline ends. Looked up from germline, CDR1 is SGHTS and CDR2 is YDEGEE. This chain's CDR3 is CASSLWRGHYGYTF. CDR3 in DNA: TGTGCCAGCAGCTTGTGGAGGGGCCACTATGGCTACACCTTC.